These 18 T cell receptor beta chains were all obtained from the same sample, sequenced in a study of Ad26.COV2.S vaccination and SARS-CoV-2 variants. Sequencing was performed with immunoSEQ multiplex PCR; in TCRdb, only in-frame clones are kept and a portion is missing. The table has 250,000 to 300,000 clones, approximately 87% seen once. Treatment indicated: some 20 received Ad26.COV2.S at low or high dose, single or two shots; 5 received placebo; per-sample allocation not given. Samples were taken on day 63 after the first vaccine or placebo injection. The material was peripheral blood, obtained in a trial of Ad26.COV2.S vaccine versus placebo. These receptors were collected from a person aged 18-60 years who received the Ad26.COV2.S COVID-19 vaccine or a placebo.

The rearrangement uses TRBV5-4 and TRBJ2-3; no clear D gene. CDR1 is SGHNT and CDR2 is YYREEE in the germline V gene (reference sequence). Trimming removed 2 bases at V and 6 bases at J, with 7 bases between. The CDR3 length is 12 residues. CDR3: CASSFASDTQYF. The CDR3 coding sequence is TGTGCCAGCAGCTTCGCTTCCGATACGCAGTATTTT.

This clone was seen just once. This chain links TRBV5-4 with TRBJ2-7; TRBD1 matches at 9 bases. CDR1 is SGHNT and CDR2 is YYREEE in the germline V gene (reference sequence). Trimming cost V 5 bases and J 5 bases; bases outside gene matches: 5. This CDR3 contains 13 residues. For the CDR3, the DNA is TGTGCCAGCAGTCGGGACAGGGCCCACGAGCAGTACTTC. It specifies CASSRDRAHEQYF.

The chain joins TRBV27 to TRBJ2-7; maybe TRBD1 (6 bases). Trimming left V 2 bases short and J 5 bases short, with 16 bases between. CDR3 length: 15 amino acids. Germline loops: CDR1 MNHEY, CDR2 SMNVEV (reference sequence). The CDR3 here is CASSLQARGANEQYF. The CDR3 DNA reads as TGTGCCAGCAGTTTACAAGCCAGGGGCGCAAACGAGCAGTACTTC.

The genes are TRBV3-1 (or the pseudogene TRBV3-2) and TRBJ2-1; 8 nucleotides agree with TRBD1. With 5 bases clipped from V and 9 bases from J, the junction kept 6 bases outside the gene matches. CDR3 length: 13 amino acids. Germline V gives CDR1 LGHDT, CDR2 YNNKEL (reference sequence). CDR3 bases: TGTGCCAGCAGCAACGGACAGGGCTTTGAGCAGTTCTTC. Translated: CASSNGQGFEQFF.

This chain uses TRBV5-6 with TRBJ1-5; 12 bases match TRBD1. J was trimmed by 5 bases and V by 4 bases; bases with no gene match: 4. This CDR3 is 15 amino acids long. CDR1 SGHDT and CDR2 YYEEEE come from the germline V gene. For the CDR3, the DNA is TGTGCCAGCAGCGATGGGACAGGGGGCCATCAGCCCCAGCATTTT. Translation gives CASSDGTGGHQPQHF.

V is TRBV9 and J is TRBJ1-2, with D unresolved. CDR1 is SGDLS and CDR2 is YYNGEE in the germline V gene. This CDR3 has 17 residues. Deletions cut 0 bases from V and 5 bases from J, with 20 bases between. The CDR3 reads CASSVDLDSRFSYGYTF. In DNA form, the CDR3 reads TGTGCCAGCAGCGTAGATTTGGATTCCAGGTTCTCATATGGCTACACCTTC.

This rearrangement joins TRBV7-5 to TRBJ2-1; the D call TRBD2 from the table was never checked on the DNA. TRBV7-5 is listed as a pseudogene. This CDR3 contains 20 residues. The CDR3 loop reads CVRSLVSSGRQIYSYNEQFF. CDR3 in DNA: TGTGTCAGAAGCTTAGTGAGTAGCGGGAGGCAAATTTACTCCTACAATGAGCAGTTCTTC.

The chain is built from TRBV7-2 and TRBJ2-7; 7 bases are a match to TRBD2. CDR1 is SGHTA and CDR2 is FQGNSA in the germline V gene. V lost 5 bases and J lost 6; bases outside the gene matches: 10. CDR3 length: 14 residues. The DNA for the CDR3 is TGTGCCAGCAGCGTGACTAGCACTCTAGGCGAGCAGTACTTC. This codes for CASSVTSTLGEQYF.

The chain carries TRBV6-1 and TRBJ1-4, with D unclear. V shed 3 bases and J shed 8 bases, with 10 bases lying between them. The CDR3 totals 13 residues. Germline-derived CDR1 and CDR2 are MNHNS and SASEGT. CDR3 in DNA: TGTGCCAGCAGTGACCGGACGCGGGAAAAACTGTTTTTT. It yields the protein CASSDRTREKLFF.

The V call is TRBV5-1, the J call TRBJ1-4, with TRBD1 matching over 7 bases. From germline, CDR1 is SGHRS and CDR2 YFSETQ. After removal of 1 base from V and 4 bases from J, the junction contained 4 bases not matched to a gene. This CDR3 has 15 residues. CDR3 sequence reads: CASSLQGQFNEKLFF. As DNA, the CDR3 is TGCGCCAGCAGCTTGCAGGGACAGTTTAATGAAAAACTGTTTTTT.

The CDR3 protein is CASSIWKGAAEAFF. The CDR3 DNA reads TGTGCCAGTAGTATATGGAAGGGGGCGGCTGAAGCTTTCTTT. The chain carries TRBV19 and TRBJ1-1, with 7 bases lining up with TRBD1. CDR3 length equals 14 residues. The germline gives CDR1 LNHDA, CDR2 SQIVND (reference sequence). V lost 2 bases, J lost 6 bases, and 6 bases stayed unmatched.

The CDR3 coding sequence is TGTGCCAGCAGTATTCAGGGGGCTGTGGAGACCCAGTACTTC. Protein sequence: CASSIQGAVETQYF. This rearrangement joins TRBV5-6 to TRBJ2-5; 8 positions agree with TRBD1. V lost 5 bases, J lost 5 bases, and 8 bases stayed unmatched. Germline V gene lookup returns CDR1 SGHDT and CDR2 YYEEEE. CDR3 size: 14 residues.

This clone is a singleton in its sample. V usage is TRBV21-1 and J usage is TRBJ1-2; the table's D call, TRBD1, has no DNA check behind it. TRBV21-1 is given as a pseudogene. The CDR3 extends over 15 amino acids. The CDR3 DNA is TGTGCCAGCAGCAAAGTTGCGGACAGGGACTATGGCTACACCTTC. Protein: CASSKVADRDYGYTF.

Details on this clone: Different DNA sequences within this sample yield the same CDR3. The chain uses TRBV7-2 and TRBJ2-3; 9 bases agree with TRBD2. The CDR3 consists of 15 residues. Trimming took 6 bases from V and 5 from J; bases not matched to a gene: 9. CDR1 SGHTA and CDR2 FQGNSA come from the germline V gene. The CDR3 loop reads CASSRGGGDVDTQYF. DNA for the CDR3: TGTGCCAGCAGTCGCGGGGGGGGAGATGTAGATACGCAGTATTTT.

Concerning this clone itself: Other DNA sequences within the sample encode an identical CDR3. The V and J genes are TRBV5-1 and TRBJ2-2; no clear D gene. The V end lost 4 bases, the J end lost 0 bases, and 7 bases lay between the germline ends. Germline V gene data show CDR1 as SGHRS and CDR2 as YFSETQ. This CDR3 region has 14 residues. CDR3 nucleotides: TGCGCCAGCAGCCCGGACCCGAACACCGGGGAGCTGTTTTTT. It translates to CASSPDPNTGELFF. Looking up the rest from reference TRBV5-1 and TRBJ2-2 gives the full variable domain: KAGVTQTPRYLIKTRGQQVTLSCSPISGHRSVSWYQQTPGQGLQFLFEYFSETQRNKGNFPGRFSGRQFSNSRSEMNVSTLELGDSALYLCASSPDPNTGELFFGEGSRLTVL.

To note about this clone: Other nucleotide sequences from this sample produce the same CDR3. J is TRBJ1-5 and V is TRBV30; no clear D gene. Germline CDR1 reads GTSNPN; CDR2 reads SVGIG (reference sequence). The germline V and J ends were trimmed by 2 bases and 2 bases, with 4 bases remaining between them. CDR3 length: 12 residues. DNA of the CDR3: TGTGCCTGGAGTAGGGGCAATCAGCCCCAGCATTTT. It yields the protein CAWSRGNQPQHF.

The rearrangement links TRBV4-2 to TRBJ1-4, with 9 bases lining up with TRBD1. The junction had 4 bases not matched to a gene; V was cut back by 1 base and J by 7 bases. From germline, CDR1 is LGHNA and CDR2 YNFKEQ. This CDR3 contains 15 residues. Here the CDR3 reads CASSQAQGAIEKLFF. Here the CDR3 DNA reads TGTGCCAGCAGCCAAGCACAGGGGGCAATTGAAAAACTGTTTTTT.

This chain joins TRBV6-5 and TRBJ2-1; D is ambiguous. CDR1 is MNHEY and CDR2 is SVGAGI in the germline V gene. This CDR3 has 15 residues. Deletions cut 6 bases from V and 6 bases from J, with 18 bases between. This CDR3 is CASSPFSPRSNEQFF. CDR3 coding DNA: TGTGCCAGCAGCCCGTTTTCTCCGCGTTCCAATGAGCAGTTCTTC.